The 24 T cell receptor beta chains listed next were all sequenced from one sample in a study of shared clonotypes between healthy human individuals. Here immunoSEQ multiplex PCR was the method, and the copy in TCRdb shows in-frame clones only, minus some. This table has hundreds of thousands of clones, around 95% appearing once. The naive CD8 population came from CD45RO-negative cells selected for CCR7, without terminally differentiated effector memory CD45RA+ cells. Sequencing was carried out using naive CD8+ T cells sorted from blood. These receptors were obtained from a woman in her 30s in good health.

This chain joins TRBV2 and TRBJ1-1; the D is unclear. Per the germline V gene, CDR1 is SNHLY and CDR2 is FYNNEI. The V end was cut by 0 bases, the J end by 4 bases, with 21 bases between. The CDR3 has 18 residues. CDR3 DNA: TGTGCCAGCAGTGAAGCGCTGGGATGGGCCGAACGGAGCACTGAAGCTTTCTTT. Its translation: CASSEALGWAERSTEAFF.

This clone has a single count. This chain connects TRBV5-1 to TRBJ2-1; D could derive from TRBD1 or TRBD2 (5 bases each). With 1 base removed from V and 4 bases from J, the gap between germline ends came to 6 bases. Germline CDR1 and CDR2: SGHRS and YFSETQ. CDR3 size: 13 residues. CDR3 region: CASSLWGYNEQFF. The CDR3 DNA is TGCGCCAGCAGCTTGTGGGGGTACAATGAGCAGTTCTTC.

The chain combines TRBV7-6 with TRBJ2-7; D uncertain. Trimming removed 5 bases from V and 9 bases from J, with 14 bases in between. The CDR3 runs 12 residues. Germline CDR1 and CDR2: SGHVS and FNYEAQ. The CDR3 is CASSPDGRWQYF. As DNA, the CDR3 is TGTGCCAGCAGCCCGGACGGTCGGTGGCAGTACTTC.

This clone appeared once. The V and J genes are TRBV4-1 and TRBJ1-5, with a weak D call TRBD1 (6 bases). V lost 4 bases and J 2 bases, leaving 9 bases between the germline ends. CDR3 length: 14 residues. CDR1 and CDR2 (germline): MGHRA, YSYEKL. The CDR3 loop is CASSPRQGNQPQHF. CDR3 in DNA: TGCGCCAGCAGCCCTCGACAGGGCAATCAGCCCCAGCATTTT.

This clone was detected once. The CDR3 bases are TGTGCCAGCAGTGGATGGGACATCCTAGATTCACCCCTCCACTTT. Protein: CASSGWDILDSPLHF. V and J are TRBV25-1 and TRBJ1-6; a weak D match, TRBD1 (6 bases). The germline V and J ends were trimmed by 4 bases and 8 bases, with 15 bases remaining between them. CDR1 is MGHDK and CDR2 is SYGVNS in the germline V gene. The CDR3 has 15 residues.

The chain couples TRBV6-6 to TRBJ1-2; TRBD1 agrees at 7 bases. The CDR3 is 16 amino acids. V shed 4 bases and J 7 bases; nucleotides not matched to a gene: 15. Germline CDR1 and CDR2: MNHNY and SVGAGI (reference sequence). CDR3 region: CASSSTPTGTDSGYTF. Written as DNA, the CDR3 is TGTGCCAGCAGTTCAACACCCACCGGGACAGACAGTGGCTACACCTTC.

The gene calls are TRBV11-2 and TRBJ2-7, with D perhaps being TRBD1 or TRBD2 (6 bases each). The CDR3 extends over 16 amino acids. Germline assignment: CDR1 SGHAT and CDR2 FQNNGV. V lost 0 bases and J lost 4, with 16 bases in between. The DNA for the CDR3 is TGTGCCAGCAGCTTAGAAGGATCCGGGGGCTCGTACGAGCAGTACTTC. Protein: CASSLEGSGGSYEQYF.

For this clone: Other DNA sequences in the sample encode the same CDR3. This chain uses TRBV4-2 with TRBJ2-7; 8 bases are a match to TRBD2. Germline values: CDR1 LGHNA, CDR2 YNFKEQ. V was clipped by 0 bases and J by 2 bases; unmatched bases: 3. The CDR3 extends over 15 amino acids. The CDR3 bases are TGTGCCAGCAGCCAAGAGCTAGCGGGTACCTACGAGCAGTACTTC. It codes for CASSQELAGTYEQYF.

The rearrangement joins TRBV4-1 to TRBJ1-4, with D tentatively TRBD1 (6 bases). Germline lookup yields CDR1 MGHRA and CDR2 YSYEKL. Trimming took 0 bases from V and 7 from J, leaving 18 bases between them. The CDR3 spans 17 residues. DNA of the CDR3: TGCGCCAGCAGCCAAGAGCCTCCGGGGGCGAGTTCTGAAAAACTGTTTTTT. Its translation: CASSQEPPGASSEKLFF.

CDR3 DNA: TGTGCCAGCAGTTCGGGACTAGCGGGAGTAAGTGAGCAGTTCTTC. Translating it yields CASSSGLAGVSEQFF. The chain has TRBV27 and TRBJ2-1, with 14 nucleotides matching TRBD2. V lost 4 bases, J lost 9 bases, and 5 bases stayed unmatched. The germline V gene encodes CDR1 MNHEY and CDR2 SMNVEV (reference sequence). The CDR3 is 15 amino acids.

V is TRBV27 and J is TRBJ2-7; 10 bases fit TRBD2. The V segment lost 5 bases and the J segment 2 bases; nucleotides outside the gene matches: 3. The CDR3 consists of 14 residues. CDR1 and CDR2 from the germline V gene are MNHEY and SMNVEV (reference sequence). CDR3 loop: CASSHTSGAYEQYF. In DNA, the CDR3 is TGTGCCAGCAGTCACACTAGCGGGGCCTACGAGCAGTACTTC.

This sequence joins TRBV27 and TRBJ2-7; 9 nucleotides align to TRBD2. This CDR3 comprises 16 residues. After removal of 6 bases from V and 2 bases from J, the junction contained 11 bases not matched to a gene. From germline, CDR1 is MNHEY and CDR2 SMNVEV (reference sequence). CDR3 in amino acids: CASSLRGAGGTYEQYF. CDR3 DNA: TGTGCCAGCAGCCTGCGGGGGGCGGGAGGGACCTACGAGCAGTACTTC.

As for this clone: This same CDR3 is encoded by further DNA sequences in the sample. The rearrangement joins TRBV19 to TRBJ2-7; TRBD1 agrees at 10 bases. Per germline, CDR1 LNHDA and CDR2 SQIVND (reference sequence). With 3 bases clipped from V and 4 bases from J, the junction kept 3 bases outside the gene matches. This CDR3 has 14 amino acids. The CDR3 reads CASSMGTGVYEQYF. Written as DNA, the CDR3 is TGTGCCAGTAGTATGGGGACAGGGGTTTACGAGCAGTACTTC.

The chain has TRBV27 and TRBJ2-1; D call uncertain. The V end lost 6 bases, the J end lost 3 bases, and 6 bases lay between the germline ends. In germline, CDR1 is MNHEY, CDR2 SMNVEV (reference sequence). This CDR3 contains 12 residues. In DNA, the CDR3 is TGTGCCAGCAGGGCTAGCTACAATGAGCAGTTCTTC. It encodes CASRASYNEQFF.

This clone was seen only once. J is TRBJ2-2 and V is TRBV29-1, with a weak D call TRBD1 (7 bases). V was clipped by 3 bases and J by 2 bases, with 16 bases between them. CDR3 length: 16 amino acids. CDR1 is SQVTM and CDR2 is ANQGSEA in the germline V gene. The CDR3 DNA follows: TGCAGCGTTGAGGGAGGTCGGGACAGTAACACCGGGGAGCTGTTTTTT. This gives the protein CSVEGGRDSNTGELFF.

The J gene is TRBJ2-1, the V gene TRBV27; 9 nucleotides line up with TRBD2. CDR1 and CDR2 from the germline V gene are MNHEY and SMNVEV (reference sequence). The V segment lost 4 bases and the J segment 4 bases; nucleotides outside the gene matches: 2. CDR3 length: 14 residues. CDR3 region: CASSWTSDYNEQFF. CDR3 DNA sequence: TGTGCCAGCAGTTGGACTAGCGATTACAATGAGCAGTTCTTC.

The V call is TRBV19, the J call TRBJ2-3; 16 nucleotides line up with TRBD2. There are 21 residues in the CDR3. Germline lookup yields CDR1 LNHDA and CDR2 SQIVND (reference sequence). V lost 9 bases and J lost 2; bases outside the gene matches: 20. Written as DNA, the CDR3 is TGTGCCAGGACTCAATATCCGGGACTAGCGGGAGGGCCTGGCCCCACAGATACGCAGTATTTT. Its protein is CARTQYPGLAGGPGPTDTQYF.

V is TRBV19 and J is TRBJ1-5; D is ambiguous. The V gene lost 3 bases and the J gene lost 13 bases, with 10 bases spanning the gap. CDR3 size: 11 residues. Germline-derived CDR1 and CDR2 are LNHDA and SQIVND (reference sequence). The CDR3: CASSIGPSQHF. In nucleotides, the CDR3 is TGTGCCAGTAGTATCGGACCCTCGCAGCATTTT.

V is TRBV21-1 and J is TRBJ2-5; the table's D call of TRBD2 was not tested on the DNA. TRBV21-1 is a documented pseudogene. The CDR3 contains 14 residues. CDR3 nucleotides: TGTGCCAGCAGCAAAGTTCGGGCGGGGGAGACCCAGTACTTC. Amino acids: CASSKVRAGETQYF.

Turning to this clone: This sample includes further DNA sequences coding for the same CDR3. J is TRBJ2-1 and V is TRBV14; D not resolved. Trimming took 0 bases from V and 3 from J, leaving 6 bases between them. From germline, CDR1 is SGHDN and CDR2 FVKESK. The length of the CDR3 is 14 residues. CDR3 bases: TGTGCCAGCAGCCAAGATCGGAGCTACAATGAGCAGTTCTTC. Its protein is CASSQDRSYNEQFF.

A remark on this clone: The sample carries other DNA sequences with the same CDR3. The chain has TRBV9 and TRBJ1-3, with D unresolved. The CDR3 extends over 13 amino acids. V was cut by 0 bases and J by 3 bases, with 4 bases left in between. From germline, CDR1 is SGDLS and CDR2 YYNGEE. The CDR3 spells CASSVGGGNTIYF. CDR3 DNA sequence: TGTGCCAGCAGCGTAGGAGGTGGAAACACCATATATTTT.

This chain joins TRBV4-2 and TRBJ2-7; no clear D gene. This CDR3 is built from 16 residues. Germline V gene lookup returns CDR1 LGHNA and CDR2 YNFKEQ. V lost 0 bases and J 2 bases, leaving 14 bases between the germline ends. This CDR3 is CASSQESGHLAYEQYF. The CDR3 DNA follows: TGTGCCAGCAGCCAAGAATCTGGCCACCTCGCCTACGAGCAGTACTTC.

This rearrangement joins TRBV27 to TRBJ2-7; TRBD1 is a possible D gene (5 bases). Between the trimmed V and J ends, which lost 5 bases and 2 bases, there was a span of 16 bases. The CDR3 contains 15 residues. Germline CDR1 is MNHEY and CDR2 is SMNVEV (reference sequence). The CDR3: CASSPTELGPYEQYF. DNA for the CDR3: TGTGCCAGCAGTCCGACAGAGTTAGGGCCCTACGAGCAGTACTTC.

The CDR3 DNA sequence: TGTGCCAGCAGTCCTGTAGCGGGAGCGGGGGATACGCAGTATTTT. Translating it yields CASSPVAGAGDTQYF. The chain carries TRBV27 and TRBJ2-3; 9 bases match TRBD2. CDR3 length equals 15 residues. Trimming at V came to 5 bases and at J to 6 bases, leaving 9 bases not matched to a gene. Germline V gives CDR1 MNHEY, CDR2 SMNVEV (reference sequence).